This entry concerns a single T cell receptor (beta chain). This clonotype occurred a few times. Its antigen specificity is not known. Base qualities were left out, and no much larger clone turns up one base away. This entry is derived from a study of post-analysis software for immune sequencing data (dated by TCRdb to about 2015). Notes on the research overall: Relapsing-remitting, secondary progressive and progressive-relapsing multiple sclerosis were recorded as disease courses, and subtype annotation was lacking for some patients. The multiple sclerosis patient repertoires were compared with some twelve previously published healthy control repertoires from donors aged roughly 6 to 27 years. A subset of samples was prepared in parallel using single-end sample barcoding, then pooled and co-amplified after Illumina adapter ligation.

The library was built by means of PCR. The instrument was an Illumina HiSeq 2500. To reduce PCR and sequencing biases, unique molecular identifiers were built into the TCR beta cDNA libraries. Approximately 500,000 cDNA molecules were obtained per 1 to 10 million input T cells, so each molecule approximated one T cell. The patient libraries were prepared and sequenced with the same protocol used for the earlier healthy control dataset. Within a given batch, samples were prepared together, multiplexed and sequenced on the same HiSeq lane. The original pipeline was this. MIGEC was used to process the raw barcoded reads, and molecular identifier groups with only a single read were discarded before consensus assembly and CDR3 extraction. Clonotype tables were post-analysed with VDJtools, normalizing diversity by down-sampling all datasets to the smallest sample size. To correct batch-related cross-sample contamination, repertoire overlap clustering matched CDR3 amino acid sequences but not nucleotide sequences. TCRdb reprocessing: public reads trimmed at Q25 with fastp, clones called with MiXCR, in-frame beta chains kept. Duplicate CDR3 protein sequences are folded into a single record with the most common DNA and genes. The V and J calls reflect TCRdb's pipeline rather than the authors' work. Recorded for this sample are roughly 570,000 distinct CDR3 sequences; approximately 34% of them occurred a single time. 4.5% to 7.5% of the sample belongs to the ten largest clones.

The paper as a whole reports these results and caveats: Compared with controls, multiple sclerosis patients had significantly lower normalized Chao1 diversity, a finding suggesting substantial peripheral T-cell clonal expansion. The control group was slightly older than the multiple sclerosis patient group. Significantly higher frequencies in patients than in controls were found for five or six TRBV segments, including TRBV5-6, TRBV5-1 and TRBV20-1. Direct clustering with F measure showed strong co-clustering of samples prepared in the same batch, prompting a batch-effect correction.

Spanning cysteine to phenylalanine, the CDR3 consists of 15 amino acids. Just the 45-base CDR3 DNA is kept, in frame starting at base 1. Between the V and J ends, shortened by 3 bases and 6 bases respectively, the junction contains 19 bases. CDR1 and CDR2 are drawn from the germline V gene (reference sequence): DFQATT, SNEGSKA. TCR beta repertoires were profiled from peripheral blood of approximately 13 young patients with multiple sclerosis to demonstrate the VDJtools post-analysis software. The multiple sclerosis patients were children and adolescents ranging in age from roughly 6 to 15 years. This chain joins TRBV20-1 to TRBJ2-3; the D gene remains uncertain. Material for sequencing was blood. The origin of this receptor is a girl aged 2-17 years with multiple sclerosis. The CDR3 corresponds to CSASSKDPLGDTQYF. The nucleotides are TGCAGTGCTAGCTCCAAGGACCCCCTCGGCGATACGCAGTATTTT.